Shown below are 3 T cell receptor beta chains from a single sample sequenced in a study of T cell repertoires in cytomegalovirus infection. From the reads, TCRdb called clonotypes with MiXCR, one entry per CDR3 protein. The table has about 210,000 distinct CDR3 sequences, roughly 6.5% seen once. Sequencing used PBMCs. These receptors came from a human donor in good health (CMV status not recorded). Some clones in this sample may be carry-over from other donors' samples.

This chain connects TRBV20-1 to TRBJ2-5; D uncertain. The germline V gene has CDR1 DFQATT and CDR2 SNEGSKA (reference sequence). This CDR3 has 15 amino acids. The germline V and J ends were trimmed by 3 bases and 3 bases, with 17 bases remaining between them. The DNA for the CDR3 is TGCAGTGCTAGTTCCCGTCACAGCTCAAAAGAGACCCAGTACTTC. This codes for CSASSRHSSKETQYF.

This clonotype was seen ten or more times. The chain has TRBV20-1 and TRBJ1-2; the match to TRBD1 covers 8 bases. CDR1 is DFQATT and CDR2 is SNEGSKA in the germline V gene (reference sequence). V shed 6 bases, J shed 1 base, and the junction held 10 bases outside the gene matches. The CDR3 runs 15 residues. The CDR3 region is CSAYSGTGVNYGYTF. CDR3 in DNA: TGCAGTGCGTACTCCGGGACAGGCGTTAACTATGGCTACACCTTC.

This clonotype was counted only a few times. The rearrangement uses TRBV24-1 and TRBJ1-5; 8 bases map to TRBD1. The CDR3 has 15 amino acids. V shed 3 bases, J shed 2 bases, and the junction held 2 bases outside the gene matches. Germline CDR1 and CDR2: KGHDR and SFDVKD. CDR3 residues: CATSDQTGGNQPQHF. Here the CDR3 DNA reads TGTGCCACCAGTGATCAGACAGGGGGCAATCAGCCCCAGCATTTT.